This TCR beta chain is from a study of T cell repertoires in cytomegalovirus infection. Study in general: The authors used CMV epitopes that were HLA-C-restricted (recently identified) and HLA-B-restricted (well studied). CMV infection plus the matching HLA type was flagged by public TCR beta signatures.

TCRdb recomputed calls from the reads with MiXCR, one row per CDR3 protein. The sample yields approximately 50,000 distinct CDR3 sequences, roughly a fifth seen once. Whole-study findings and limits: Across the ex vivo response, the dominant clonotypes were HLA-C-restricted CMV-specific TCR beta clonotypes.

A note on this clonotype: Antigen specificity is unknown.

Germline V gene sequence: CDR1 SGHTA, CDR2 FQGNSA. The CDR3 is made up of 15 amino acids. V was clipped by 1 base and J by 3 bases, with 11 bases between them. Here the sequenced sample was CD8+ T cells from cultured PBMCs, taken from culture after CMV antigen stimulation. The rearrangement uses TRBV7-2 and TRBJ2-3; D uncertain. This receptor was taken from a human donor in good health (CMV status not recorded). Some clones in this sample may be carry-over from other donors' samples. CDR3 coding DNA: TGTGCCAGCAGCTTAGGAATAAAGGTGACAGATACGCAGTATTTT. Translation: CASSLGIKVTDTQYF.